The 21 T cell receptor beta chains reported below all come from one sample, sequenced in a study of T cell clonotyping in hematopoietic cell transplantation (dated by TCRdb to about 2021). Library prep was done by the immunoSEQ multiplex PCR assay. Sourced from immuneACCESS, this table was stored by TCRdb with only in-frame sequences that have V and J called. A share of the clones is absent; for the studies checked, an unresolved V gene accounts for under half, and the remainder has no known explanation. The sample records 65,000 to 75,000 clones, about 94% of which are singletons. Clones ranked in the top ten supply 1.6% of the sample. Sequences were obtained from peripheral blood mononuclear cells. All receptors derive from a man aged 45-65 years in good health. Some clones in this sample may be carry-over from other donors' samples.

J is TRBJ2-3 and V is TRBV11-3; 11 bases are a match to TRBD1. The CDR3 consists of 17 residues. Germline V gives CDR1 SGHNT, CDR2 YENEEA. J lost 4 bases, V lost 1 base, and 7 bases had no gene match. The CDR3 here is CASSLGSGTGGADTQYF. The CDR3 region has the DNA TGTGCCAGCAGCTTAGGTTCCGGGACAGGGGGAGCAGATACGCAGTATTTT.

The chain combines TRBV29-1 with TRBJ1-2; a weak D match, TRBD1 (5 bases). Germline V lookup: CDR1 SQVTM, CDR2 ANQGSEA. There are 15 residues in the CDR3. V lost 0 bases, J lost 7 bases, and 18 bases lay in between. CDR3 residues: CSVEEGGTQLSGYTF. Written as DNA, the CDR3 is TGCAGCGTTGAAGAAGGAGGGACCCAGTTGAGTGGCTACACCTTC.

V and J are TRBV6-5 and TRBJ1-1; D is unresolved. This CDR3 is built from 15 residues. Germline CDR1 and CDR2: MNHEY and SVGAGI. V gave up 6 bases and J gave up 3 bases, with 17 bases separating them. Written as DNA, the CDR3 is TGTGCCAGCAGGAACGTCGGGGAATGGGACACTGAAGCTTTCTTT. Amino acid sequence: CASRNVGEWDTEAFF.

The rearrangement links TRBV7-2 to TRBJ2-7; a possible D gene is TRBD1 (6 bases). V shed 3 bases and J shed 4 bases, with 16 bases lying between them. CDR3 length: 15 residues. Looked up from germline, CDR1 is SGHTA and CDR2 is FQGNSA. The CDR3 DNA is TGTGCCAGCAGCTTGAACCCCGGGACAAGTTACGAGCAGTACTTC. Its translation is CASSLNPGTSYEQYF. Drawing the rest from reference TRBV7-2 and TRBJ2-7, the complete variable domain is GAGVSQSPSNKVTEKGKDVELRCDPISGHTALYWYRQSLGQGLEFLIYFQGNSAPDKSGLPSDRFSAERTGGSVSTLTIQRTQQEDSAVYLCASSLNPGTSYEQYFGPGTRLTVT.

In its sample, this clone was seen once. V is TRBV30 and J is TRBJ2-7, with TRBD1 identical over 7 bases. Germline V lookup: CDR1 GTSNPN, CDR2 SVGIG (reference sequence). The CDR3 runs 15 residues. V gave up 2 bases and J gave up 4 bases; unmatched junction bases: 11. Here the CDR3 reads CAWSPGTAILYEQYF. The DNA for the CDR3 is TGTGCCTGGAGTCCCGGGACAGCGATCCTGTACGAGCAGTACTTC.

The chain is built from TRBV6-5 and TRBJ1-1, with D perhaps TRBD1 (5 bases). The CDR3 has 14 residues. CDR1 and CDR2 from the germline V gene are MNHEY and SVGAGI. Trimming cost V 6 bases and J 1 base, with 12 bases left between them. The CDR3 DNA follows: TGTGCCAGCAGCTTAACGGGGGGGAACACTGAAGCTTTCTTT. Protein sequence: CASSLTGGNTEAFF.

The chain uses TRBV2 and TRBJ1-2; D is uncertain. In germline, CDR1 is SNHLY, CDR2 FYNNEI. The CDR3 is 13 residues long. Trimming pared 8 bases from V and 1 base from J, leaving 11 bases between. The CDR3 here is CASPDRGNYGYTF. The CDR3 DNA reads TGTGCCAGCCCCGATCGGGGTAACTATGGCTACACCTTC.

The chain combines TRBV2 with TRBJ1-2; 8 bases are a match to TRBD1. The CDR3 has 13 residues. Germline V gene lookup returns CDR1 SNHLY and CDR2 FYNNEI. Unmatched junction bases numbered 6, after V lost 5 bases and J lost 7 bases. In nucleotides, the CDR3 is TGTGCCAGCAGTCCACAGGGGGTTTCTGGCTACACCTTC. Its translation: CASSPQGVSGYTF.

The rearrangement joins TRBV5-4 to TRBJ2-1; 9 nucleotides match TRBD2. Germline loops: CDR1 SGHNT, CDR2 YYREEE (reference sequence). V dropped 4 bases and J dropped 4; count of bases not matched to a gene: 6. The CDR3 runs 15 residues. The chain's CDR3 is CASSPKRGEYNEQFF. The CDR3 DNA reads TGTGCCAGCAGCCCCAAGCGGGGGGAATACAATGAGCAGTTCTTC.

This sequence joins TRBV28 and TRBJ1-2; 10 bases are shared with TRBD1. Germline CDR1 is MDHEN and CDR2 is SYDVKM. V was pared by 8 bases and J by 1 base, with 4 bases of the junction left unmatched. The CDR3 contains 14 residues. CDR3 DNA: TGTGCCAGCGGGACAGGGGCCCTTAACTATGGCTACACCTTC. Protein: CASGTGALNYGYTF.

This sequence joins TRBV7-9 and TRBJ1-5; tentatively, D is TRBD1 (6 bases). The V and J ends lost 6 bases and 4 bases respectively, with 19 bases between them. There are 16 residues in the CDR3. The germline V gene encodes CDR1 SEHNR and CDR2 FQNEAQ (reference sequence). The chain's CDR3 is CASSPGRGLGNQPQHF. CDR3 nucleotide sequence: TGTGCCAGCAGTCCCGGCCGGGGGCTTGGGAATCAGCCCCAGCATTTT.

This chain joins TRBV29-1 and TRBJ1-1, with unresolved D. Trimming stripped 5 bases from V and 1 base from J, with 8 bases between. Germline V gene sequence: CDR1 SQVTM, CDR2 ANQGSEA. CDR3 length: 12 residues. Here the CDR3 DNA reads TGCAGCGTTACCAGGACGAACACTGAAGCTTTCTTT. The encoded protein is CSVTRTNTEAFF.

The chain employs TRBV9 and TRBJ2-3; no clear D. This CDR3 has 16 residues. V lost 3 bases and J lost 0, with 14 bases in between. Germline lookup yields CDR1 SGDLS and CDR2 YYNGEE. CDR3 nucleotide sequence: TGTGCCAGCAGCGGGCTTGGATTCCAAAGCACAGATACGCAGTATTTT. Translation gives CASSGLGFQSTDTQYF. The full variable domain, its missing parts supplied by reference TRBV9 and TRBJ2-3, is DSGVTQTPKHLITATGQRVTLRCSPRSGDLSVYWYQQSLDQGLQFLIQYYNGEERAKGNILERFSAQQFPDLHSELNLSSLELGDSALYFCASSGLGFQSTDTQYFGPGTRLTVL.

CDR3 nucleotide sequence: TGCGCCAGCAGCCGCGACAGGGGTTTGAACACTGAAGCTTTCTTT. It codes for CASSRDRGLNTEAFF. The chain employs TRBV4-1 and TRBJ1-1; 8 bases agree with TRBD1. Trimming removed 4 bases from V and 0 bases from J; junction bases left unmatched: 4. This CDR3 has 15 residues. Looked up from germline, CDR1 is MGHRA and CDR2 is YSYEKL.

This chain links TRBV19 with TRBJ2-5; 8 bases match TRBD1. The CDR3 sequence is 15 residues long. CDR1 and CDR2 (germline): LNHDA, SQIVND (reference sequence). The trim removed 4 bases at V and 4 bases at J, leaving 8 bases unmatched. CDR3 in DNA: TGTGCCAGTAGTACGGGTACAGGGGGTGGAGAGACCCAGTACTTC. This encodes CASSTGTGGGETQYF.

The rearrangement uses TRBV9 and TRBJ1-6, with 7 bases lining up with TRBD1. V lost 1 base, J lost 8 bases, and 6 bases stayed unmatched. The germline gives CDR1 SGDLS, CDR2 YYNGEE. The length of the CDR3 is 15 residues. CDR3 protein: CASSVRDGTDSPLHF. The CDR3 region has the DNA TGTGCCAGCAGCGTAAGGGACGGGACAGATTCACCCCTCCACTTT.

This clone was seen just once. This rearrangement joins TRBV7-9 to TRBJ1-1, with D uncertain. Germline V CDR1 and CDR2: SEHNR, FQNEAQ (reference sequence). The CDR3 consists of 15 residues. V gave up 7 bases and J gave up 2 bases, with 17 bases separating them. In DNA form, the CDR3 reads TGTGCCAGCACTCCCGGGTCGGGGTACAACACTGAAGCTTTCTTT. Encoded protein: CASTPGSGYNTEAFF.

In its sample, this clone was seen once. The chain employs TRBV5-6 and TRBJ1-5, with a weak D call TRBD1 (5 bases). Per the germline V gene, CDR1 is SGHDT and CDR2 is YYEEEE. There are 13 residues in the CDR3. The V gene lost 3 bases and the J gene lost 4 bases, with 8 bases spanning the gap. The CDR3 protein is CASSSDRNQPQHF. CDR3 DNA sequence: TGTGCCAGCAGCTCCGACAGAAATCAGCCCCAGCATTTT.

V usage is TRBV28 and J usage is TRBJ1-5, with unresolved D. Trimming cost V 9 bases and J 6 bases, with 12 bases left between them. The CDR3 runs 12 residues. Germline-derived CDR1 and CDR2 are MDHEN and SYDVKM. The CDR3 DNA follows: TGTGCCAGTAGGGCCGGGAGTCAGCCCCAGCATTTT. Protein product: CASRAGSQPQHF.

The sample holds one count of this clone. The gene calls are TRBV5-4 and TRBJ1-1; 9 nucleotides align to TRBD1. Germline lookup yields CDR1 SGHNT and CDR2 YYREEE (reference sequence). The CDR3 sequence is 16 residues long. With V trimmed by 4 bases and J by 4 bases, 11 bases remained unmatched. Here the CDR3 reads CASSPRGTGSTTEAFF. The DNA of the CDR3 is TGTGCCAGCAGCCCCCGGGGGACAGGGAGTACCACTGAAGCTTTCTTT.

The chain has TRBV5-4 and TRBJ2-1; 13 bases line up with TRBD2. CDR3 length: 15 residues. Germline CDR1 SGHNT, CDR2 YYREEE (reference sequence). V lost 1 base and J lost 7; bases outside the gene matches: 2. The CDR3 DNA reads TGTGCCAGCAGCTTGAGGACTAGCGGGAGTAATGAGCAGTTCTTC. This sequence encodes CASSLRTSGSNEQFF.